The 27 T cell receptor beta chains below were found in one sample sequenced in a study of CD8 T cells in Susac syndrome. RNA amounts of about 0.5 to 1 ug underwent reverse transcription with random hexamers. MiXCR was run by TCRdb on the immunoSEQ multiplex PCR reads, yielding one entry per CDR3 protein. There are about 400,000 distinct CDR3 sequences in the sample; more than 80% occur only once, and about 0.12% lies in the top ten. The sequenced sample consisted of CD8+ T cells from PBMCs. The receptor source for this set is a human donor with multiple sclerosis.

V is TRBV5-1 and J is TRBJ1-1; 7 bases fit TRBD1. The junction had 11 bases not matched to a gene; V was cut back by 5 bases and J by 4 bases. This CDR3 spans 15 amino acids. Germline loops: CDR1 SGHRS, CDR2 YFSETQ. The CDR3 nucleotides read TGCGCCAGCAGAACTTCACCCCAGGGGGGCACTGAAGCTTTCTTT. Its protein product is CASRTSPQGGTEAFF.

The V and J genes are TRBV9 and TRBJ2-2; D perhaps matches TRBD1 (5 bases). The germline CDR1 and CDR2 sequences are SGDLS and YYNGEE. The V end was cut by 0 bases, the J end by 5 bases, with 5 bases between. This CDR3 contains 13 residues. The CDR3 nucleotides read TGTGCCAGCAGCGTAGAGGGGACCGGGGAGCTGTTTTTT. Amino acids: CASSVEGTGELFF.

CDR3 protein: CASSSRTEAFF. For the CDR3, the DNA is TGTGCCAGCAGTTCTCGGACTGAAGCTTTCTTT. The rearrangement links TRBV5-4 to TRBJ1-1; no clear D gene. The V gene's germline CDR1 is SGHNT and CDR2 YYREEE (reference sequence). The V end was cut by 5 bases, the J end by 5 bases, with 7 bases between. The CDR3 runs 11 residues.

The J gene is TRBJ2-5, the V gene TRBV10-3, with 8 bases fitting TRBD1. Trimming removed 6 bases from V and 0 bases from J; junction bases left unmatched: 3. This CDR3 has 14 amino acids. CDR1 and CDR2 (germline): ENHRY, SYGVKD. This CDR3 is CAIRGQDHQETQYF. The CDR3 region has the DNA TGTGCCATCAGGGGACAGGATCACCAAGAGACCCAGTACTTC.

The CDR3 region has the DNA TGTGCCAGCAGCTTAGGCAGGGAGGAGATTTCCTACAATGAGCAGTTCTTC. As protein: CASSLGREEISYNEQFF. The rearrangement links TRBV7-9 to TRBJ2-1, with TRBD2 as a possible D gene (6 bases). CDR1 is SEHNR and CDR2 is FQNEAQ in the germline V gene (reference sequence). The CDR3 has 17 residues. V dropped 1 base and J dropped 1 base, with 14 bases sitting between them.

The J gene is TRBJ2-2, the V gene TRBV5-5; D is ambiguous. Trimming removed 4 bases from V and 4 bases from J, with 17 bases in between. This CDR3 region has 16 residues. In germline, CDR1 is SGHKS, CDR2 YYEKEE (reference sequence). The CDR3 is CASSLTQEAGTGELFF. In nucleotides, the CDR3 is TGTGCCAGCAGCCTGACACAAGAAGCAGGCACCGGGGAGCTGTTTTTT.

This rearrangement joins TRBV29-1 to TRBJ2-1; the D is unclear. Germline lookup yields CDR1 SQVTM and CDR2 ANQGSEA. This CDR3 region has 10 residues. V lost 3 bases and J 8 bases, leaving 5 bases between the germline ends. CDR3 DNA: TGCAGCGTTGAGTCCTATGAGCAGTTCTTC. As protein: CSVESYEQFF.

The DNA for the CDR3 is TGTGCCAGCAGTTTTGGTAGAAATGAGCAGTTCTTC. This sequence encodes CASSFGRNEQFF. The chain uses TRBV27 and TRBJ2-1, with D unclear. The CDR3 runs 12 residues. The germline V and J ends were trimmed by 3 bases and 7 bases, with 7 bases remaining between them. CDR1 is MNHEY and CDR2 is SMNVEV in the germline V gene (reference sequence).

The V gene is TRBV12-3 or TRBV12-4, the J gene TRBJ2-1, with D perhaps given as TRBD1 or TRBD2 (6 bases each). With 10 bases removed from V and 7 bases from J, the gap between germline ends came to 14 bases. The CDR3 extends over 12 amino acids. CDR3 loop: CAIRGLQNEQFF. In DNA, the CDR3 is TGTGCCATCCGGGGGCTTCAGAATGAGCAGTTCTTC.

The rearrangement uses TRBV30 and TRBJ1-1, with D unclear. The CDR3 consists of 11 residues. Trimming pared 1 base from V and 7 bases from J, leaving 7 bases between. Looked up from germline, CDR1 is GTSNPN and CDR2 is SVGIG (reference sequence). In nucleotides, the CDR3 is TGTGCCTGGAGTGAGGTACATGAAGCTTTCTTT. Protein product: CAWSEVHEAFF.

This clonotype was counted between two and nine times. This sequence joins TRBV19 and TRBJ1-2; tentative D call: TRBD1 (5 bases). The CDR3 sequence is 11 residues long. V lost 7 bases, J lost 4 bases, and 7 bases lay in between. In germline, CDR1 is LNHDA, CDR2 SQIVND (reference sequence). The CDR3 DNA reads TGTGCCAGTACCGACAGCTATGGCTACACCTTC. Translation gives CASTDSYGYTF.

The V gene is TRBV27, the J gene TRBJ2-2; 9 bases are shared with TRBD1. The CDR3 has 16 residues. The germline CDR1 and CDR2 sequences are MNHEY and SMNVEV (reference sequence). V dropped 5 bases and J dropped 7; count of bases not matched to a gene: 11. CDR3: CASSLTGGISGGELFF. In DNA, the CDR3 is TGTGCCAGCAGTCTGACAGGGGGGATTTCGGGCGGGGAGCTGTTTTTT.

To note about this clonotype: A read error may account for a junction end that differs from germline. The J gene is TRBJ2-7, the V gene TRBV5-6; D is possibly TRBD1 (6 bases). Germline loops: CDR1 SGHDT, CDR2 YYEEEE. The CDR3 length is 11 residues. The CDR3 reads CASSSGHLFHF. The CDR3, as DNA: TGTGCCAGCAGCTCGGGACACTTGTTTCACTTC.

DNA for the CDR3: TGTGCCAGCAGCCCTGGCGGGACAAAGACTGAAGCTTTCTTT. Residues: CASSPGGTKTEAFF. V gene TRBV27 combines with J gene TRBJ1-1; weak D call: TRBD1 (6 bases). The CDR3 length is 14 residues. V was pared by 6 bases and J by 5 bases, with 16 bases between. Germline V lookup: CDR1 MNHEY, CDR2 SMNVEV (reference sequence).

V usage is TRBV6-5 and J usage is TRBJ2-1; D is unclear. The CDR3 totals 13 residues. Germline V CDR1 and CDR2: MNHEY, SVGAGI. V was trimmed by 4 bases and J by 10 bases, leaving 14 bases between them. The CDR3: CASSSEAALEQFF. The CDR3 nucleotides read TGTGCCAGCAGTTCTGAAGCTGCGCTAGAGCAGTTCTTC.

This chain links TRBV19 with TRBJ2-7, with 7 bases identical to TRBD2. This CDR3 is built from 15 residues. The germline gives CDR1 LNHDA, CDR2 SQIVND (reference sequence). The junction had 4 bases not matched to a gene; V was cut back by 2 bases and J by 0 bases. CDR3 DNA: TGTGCCAGTAGTATACGCGGCGGGAGCTCCTACGAGCAGTACTTC. It translates to CASSIRGGSSYEQYF.

V and J are TRBV6-1 and TRBJ1-2; the D gene is possibly TRBD1 (6 bases). This CDR3 has 14 residues. V lost 5 bases and J 4 bases, leaving 14 bases between the germline ends. Germline V gives CDR1 MNHNS, CDR2 SASEGT. In nucleotides, the CDR3 is TGTGCCAGCAGTACCAAGGAGGGGGGCTATGGCTACACCTTC. Translation: CASSTKEGGYGYTF.

In this sample, this clonotype turned up a few times. The chain couples TRBV27 to TRBJ2-7; no clear D. Trimming removed 5 bases from V and 0 bases from J, with 8 bases in between. Per the germline V gene, CDR1 is MNHEY and CDR2 is SMNVEV (reference sequence). The CDR3 contains 13 residues. The CDR3 DNA reads as TGTGCCAGCAGTCTTGCAAACTCCTACGAGCAGTACTTC. This translates into CASSLANSYEQYF.

The chain couples TRBV11-2 to TRBJ2-1; TRBD2 aligns across 13 bases. V was clipped by 5 bases and J by 7 bases; unmatched bases: 8. The germline gives CDR1 SGHAT, CDR2 FQNNGV. The CDR3 totals 16 residues. Here the CDR3 DNA reads TGTGCCAGCAGCCAACGGACTAGCGGGAGTACGAATGAGCAGTTCTTC. As protein: CASSQRTSGSTNEQFF.

This clonotype was picked up one time. The chain couples TRBV27 to TRBJ2-3; maybe TRBD1 (6 bases). V was trimmed by 6 bases and J by 1 base, leaving 11 bases between them. Germline CDR1 is MNHEY and CDR2 is SMNVEV (reference sequence). CDR3 length: 14 amino acids. The chain's CDR3 is CASSTGWGTDTQYF. CDR3 DNA sequence: TGTGCCAGCAGCACAGGGTGGGGCACAGATACGCAGTATTTT.

The chain uses TRBV9 and TRBJ2-5; TRBD2 aligns across 9 bases. Trimming cost V 3 bases and J 1 base; bases outside gene matches: 7. From germline, CDR1 is SGDLS and CDR2 YYNGEE. This CDR3 is built from 16 residues. CDR3 region: CASSAGRGGLQETQYF. DNA for the CDR3: TGTGCCAGCAGCGCGGGGCGGGGGGGCCTCCAAGAGACCCAGTACTTC.

The CDR3 DNA is TGTGCCTGGACCCGAGGGGCAGGAGGCGAAAAACTGTTTTTT. Residues: CAWTRGAGGEKLFF. This chain connects TRBV30 to TRBJ1-4, with D possibly TRBD1 on 5 matching bases. Trimming removed 4 bases at V and 8 bases at J, with 17 bases between. CDR1 GTSNPN and CDR2 SVGIG come from the germline V gene (reference sequence). There are 14 residues in the CDR3.

V usage is TRBV10-1 and J usage is TRBJ2-3, with D possibly being TRBD2 (6 bases). The CDR3 is made up of 14 amino acids. The germline V gene encodes CDR1 WNHNN and CDR2 SYGVQD (reference sequence). V shed 5 bases and J shed 3 bases, with 12 bases lying between them. The CDR3 reads CASSLLAWTDTQYF. CDR3 DNA sequence: TGCGCCAGCAGTCTCCTAGCGTGGACAGATACGCAGTATTTT.

The V gene is TRBV18, the J gene TRBJ1-4; unclear D gene. The CDR3 runs 15 residues. CDR1 is KGHSH and CDR2 is LQKENI in the germline V gene. V lost 0 bases to trimming and J lost 8 bases, with 13 bases between them. CDR3 sequence: CASSPPEVVGEKLFF. CDR3 in DNA: TGTGCCAGCTCACCACCTGAAGTGGTGGGCGAAAAACTGTTTTTT.

V is TRBV27 and J is TRBJ2-2; TRBD1 matches at 7 bases. Germline assignment: CDR1 MNHEY and CDR2 SMNVEV (reference sequence). Trimming cost V 6 bases and J 0 bases; bases outside gene matches: 4. The CDR3 covers 15 residues. CDR3 residues: CASRKGQTNTGELFF. In DNA, the CDR3 is TGTGCCAGCAGGAAGGGACAGACGAACACCGGGGAGCTGTTTTTT.

The chain links TRBV5-1 to TRBJ2-7; the match to TRBD2 covers 13 bases. The V segment lost 4 bases and the J segment 4 bases; nucleotides outside the gene matches: 5. CDR3 length: 15 amino acids. Germline loops: CDR1 SGHRS, CDR2 YFSETQ. CDR3 nucleotide sequence: TGCGCCAGCAGCCCGAGGACTAGCGGGAGATACGAGCAGTACTTC. Amino acid sequence: CASSPRTSGRYEQYF.

This clonotype was recorded once. V and J are TRBV20-1 and TRBJ2-1; no clear D. The CDR3 contains 15 residues. The V end was cut by 0 bases, the J end by 0 bases, with 9 bases between. The germline V gene encodes CDR1 DFQATT and CDR2 SNEGSKA (reference sequence). The CDR3 bases are TGCAGTGCTAGAGAGGTCGGCAGCTCCTACAATGAGCAGTTCTTC. Translating gives CSAREVGSSYNEQFF.